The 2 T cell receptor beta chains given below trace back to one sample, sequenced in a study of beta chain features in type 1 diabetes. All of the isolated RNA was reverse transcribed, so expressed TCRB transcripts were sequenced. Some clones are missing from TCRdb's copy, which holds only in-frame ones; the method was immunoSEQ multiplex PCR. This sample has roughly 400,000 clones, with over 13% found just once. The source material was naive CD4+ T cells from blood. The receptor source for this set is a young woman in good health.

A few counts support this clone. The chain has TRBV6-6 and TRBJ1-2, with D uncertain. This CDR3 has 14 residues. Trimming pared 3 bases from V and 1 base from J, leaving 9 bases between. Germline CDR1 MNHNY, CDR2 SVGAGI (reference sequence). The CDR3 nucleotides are TGTGCCAGCAGTTATGGCAGGCTTAACTATGGCTACACCTTC. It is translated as CASSYGRLNYGYTF.

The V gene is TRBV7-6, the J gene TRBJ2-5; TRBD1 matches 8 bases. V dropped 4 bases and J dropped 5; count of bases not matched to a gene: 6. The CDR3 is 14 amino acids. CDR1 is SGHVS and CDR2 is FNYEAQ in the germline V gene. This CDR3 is CASSWTGIGETQYF. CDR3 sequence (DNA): TGTGCCAGCAGCTGGACAGGGATCGGGGAGACCCAGTACTTC.